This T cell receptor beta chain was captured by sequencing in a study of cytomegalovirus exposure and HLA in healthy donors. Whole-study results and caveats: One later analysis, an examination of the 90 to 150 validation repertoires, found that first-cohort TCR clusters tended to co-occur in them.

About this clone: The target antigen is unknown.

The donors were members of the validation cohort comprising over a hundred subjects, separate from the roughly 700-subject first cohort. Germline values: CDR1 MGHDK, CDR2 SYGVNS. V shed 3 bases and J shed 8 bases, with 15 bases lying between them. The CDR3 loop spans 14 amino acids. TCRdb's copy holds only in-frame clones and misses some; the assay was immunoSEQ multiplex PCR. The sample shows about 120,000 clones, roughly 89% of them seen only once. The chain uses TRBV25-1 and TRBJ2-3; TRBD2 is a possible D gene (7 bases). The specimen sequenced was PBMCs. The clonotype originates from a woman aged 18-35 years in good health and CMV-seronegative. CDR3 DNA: TGTGCCAGCAGTGACCTCCGGGGGGCGGGTACGCAGTATTTT. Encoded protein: CASSDLRGAGTQYF.